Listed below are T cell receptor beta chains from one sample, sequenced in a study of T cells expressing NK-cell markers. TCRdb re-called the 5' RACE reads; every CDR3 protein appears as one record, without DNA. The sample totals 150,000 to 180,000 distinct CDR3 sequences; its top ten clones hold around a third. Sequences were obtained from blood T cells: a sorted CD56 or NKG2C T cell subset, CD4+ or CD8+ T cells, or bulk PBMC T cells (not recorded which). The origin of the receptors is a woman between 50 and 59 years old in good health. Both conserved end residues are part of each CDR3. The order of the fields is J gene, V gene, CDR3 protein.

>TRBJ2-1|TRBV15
CATSSDLSYNEQFF
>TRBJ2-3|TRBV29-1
CSVAGTSDSTDTQYF
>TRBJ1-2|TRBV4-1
CASSHLGRAIYGYTF
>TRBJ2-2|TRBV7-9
CASSFRQTGELFF
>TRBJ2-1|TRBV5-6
CASSFTSGGMFNEQFF
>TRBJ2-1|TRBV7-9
CASSPRLAGGPDNEQFF
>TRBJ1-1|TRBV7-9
CASSNRGGGNTEAFF
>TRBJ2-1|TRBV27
CASSLMVLSGSNEQFF
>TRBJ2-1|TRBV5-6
CASSQGLAGPSYNEQFF
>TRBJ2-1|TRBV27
CASSLLGGSYEQFF
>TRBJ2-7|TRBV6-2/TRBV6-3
CASSYHNEQYF
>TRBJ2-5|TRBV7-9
CASSLAQKGLAGIQETQYF
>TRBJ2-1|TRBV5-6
CASSFILAGDSEQFF
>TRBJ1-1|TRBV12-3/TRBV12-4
CASFQGSGPEAFF
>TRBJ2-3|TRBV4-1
CASSSQPRQGRTDTQYF
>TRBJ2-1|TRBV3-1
CASSQVALATNYNEQFF
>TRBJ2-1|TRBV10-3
CAISESRGSDSYNEQFF
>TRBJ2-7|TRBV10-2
CASSEGIWDPTYEQYF
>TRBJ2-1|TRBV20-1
CSAPRGGAFYNEQFF
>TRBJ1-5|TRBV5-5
CASSLGFELWAQHF
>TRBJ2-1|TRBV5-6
CASSWTSGSYEQFF
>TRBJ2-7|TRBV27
CARPCSGQAYEQYF
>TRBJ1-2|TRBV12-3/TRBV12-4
CASRQGESGYGYTF
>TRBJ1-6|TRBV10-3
CAISESAGDNSPLHF
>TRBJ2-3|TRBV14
CASSQVRSGTDTQYF
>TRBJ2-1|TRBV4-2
CASSLGGRTEQFF
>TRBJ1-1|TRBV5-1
CASSGDRPTEAFF
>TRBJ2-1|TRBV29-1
CSARDGGYNEQFF
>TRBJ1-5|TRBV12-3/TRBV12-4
CASSLTSQGVWQPQHF
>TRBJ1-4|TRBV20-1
CSATGYDDEKLFF
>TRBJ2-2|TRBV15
CATSRARGLHTGELFF
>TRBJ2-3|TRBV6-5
CASSPSPSPDTQYF
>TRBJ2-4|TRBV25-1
CASSELGQNIQYF
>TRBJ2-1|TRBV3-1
CASSPTSGEQFF
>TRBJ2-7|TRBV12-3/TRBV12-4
CASSFEGLEQYF
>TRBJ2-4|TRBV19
CATSTDGLSSIQYF
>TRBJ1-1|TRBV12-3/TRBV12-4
CASSPGPWDTEAFF
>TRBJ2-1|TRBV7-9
CASRPTGDPYNEQFF
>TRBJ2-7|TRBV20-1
CSARDRSGKLHIYEQYF
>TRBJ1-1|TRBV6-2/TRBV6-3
CASRKNTEAFF
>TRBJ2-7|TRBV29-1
CSAGQAPSYEQYF